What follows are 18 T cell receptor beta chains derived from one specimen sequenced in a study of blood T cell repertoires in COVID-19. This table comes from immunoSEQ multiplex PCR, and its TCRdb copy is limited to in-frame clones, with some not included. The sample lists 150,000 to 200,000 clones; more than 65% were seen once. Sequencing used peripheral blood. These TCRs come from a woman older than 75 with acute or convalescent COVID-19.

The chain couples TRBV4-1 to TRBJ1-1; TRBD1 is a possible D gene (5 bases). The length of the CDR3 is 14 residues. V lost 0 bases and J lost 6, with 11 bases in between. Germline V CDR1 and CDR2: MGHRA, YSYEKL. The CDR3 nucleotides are TGCGCCAGCAGCCAAGAGCGGGGGTGGTCTGAAGCTTTCTTT. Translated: CASSQERGWSEAFF.

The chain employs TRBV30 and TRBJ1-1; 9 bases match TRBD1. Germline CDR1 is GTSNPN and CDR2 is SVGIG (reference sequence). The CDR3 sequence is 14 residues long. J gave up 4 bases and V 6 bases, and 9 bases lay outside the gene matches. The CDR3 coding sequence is TGTGCCTGTAGTTTACAGGGGGCGCGCACTGAAGCTTTCTTT. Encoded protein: CACSLQGARTEAFF. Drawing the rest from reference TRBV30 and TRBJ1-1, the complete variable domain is SQTIHQWPATLVQPVGSPLSLECTVEGTSNPNLYWYRQAAGRGLQLLFYSVGIGQISSEVPQNLSASRPQDRQFILSSKKLLLSDSGFYLCACSLQGARTEAFFGQGTRLTVV.

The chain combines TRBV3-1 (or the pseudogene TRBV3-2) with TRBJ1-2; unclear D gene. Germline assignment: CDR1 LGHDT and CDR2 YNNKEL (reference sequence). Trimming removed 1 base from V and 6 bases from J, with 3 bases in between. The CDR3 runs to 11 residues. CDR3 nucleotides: TGTGCCAGCAGCCAAGCGGATGGCTACACCTTC. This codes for CASSQADGYTF.

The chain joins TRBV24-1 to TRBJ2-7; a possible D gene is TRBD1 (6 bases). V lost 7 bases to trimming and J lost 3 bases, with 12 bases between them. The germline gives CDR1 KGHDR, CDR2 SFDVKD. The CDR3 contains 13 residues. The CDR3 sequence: CATSTGTRYEQYF. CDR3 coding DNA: TGTGCCACCAGCACCGGGACACGCTACGAGCAGTACTTC.

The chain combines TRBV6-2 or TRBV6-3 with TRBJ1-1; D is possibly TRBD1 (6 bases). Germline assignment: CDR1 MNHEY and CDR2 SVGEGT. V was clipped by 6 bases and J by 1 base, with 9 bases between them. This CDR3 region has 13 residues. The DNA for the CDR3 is TGTGCCAGCAGCAAGACAGGGAACACTGAAGCTTTCTTT. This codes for CASSKTGNTEAFF.

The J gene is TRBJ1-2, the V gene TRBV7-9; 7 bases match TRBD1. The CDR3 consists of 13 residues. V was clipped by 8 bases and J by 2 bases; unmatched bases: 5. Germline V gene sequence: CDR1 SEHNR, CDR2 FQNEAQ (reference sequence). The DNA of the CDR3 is TGTGCCAGCCGGGGACAGAGAAACTATGGCTACACCTTC. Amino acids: CASRGQRNYGYTF.

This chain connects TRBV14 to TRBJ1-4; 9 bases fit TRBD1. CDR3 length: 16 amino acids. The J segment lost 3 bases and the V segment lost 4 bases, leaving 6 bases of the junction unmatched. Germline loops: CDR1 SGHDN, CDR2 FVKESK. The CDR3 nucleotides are TGTGCCAGCAGCCGAGACAGGGGGTTAGCTAATGAAAAACTGTTTTTT. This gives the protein CASSRDRGLANEKLFF.

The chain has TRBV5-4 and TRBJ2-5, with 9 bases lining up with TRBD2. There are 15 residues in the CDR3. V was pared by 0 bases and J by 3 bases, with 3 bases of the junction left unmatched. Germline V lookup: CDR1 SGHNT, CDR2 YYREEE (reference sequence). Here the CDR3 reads CASSLGGGAKETQYF. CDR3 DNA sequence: TGTGCCAGCAGCTTGGGCGGGGGGGCTAAAGAGACCCAGTACTTC.

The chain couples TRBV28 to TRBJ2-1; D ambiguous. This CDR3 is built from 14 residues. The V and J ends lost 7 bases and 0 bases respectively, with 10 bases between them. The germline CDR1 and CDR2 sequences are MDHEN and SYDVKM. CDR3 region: CASTRSPSYNEQFF. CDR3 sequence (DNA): TGTGCCAGCACTCGGTCTCCCTCCTACAATGAGCAGTTCTTC. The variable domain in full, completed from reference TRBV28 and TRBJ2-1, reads DVKVTQSSRYLVKRTGEKVFLECVQDMDHENMFWYRQDPGLGLRLIYFSYDVKMKEKGDIPEGYSVSREKKERFSLILESASTNQTSMYLCASTRSPSYNEQFFGPGTRLTVL.

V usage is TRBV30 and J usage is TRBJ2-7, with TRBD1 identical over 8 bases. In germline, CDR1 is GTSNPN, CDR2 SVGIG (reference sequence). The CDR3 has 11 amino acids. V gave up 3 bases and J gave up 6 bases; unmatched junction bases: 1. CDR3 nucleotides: TGTGCCTGGAGGACAGGGGTCGAGCAGTACTTC. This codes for CAWRTGVEQYF.

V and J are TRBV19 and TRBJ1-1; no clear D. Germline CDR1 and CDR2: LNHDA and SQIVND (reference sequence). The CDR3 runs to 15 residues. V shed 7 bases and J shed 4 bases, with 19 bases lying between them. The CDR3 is CASTEGSLRGTEAFF. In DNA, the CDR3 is TGTGCCAGTACTGAAGGATCCCTACGCGGCACTGAAGCTTTCTTT.

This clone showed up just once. CDR3 loop: CASNDRAPTSPLHF. DNA of the CDR3: TGTGCCAGTAACGACAGGGCGCCTACATCACCCCTCCACTTT. The rearrangement joins TRBV19 to TRBJ1-6, with 7 bases that match TRBD1. V gave up 7 bases and J gave up 10 bases; unmatched junction bases: 10. Looked up from germline, CDR1 is LNHDA and CDR2 is SQIVND (reference sequence). The CDR3 length is 14 residues.

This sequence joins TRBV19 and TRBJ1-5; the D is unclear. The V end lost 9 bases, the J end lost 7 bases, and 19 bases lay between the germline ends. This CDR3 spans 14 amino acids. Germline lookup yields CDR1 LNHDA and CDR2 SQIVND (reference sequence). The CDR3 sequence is CASRNRPLGQPQHF. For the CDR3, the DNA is TGTGCCAGCCGAAATAGGCCCCTCGGGCAGCCCCAGCATTTT.

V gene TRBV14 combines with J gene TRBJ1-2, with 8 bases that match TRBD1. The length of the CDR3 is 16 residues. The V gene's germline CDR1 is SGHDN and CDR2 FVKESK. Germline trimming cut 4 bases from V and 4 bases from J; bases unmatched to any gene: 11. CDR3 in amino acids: CASSRPPGQVLYGYTF. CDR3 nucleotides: TGTGCCAGCAGCCGACCTCCGGGACAGGTACTCTATGGCTACACCTTC.

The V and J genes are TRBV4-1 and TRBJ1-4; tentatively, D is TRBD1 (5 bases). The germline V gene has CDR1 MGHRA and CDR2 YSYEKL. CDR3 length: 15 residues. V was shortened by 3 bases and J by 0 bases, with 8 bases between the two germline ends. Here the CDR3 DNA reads TGCGCCAGCAGCCAGACAGAGACAACTAATGAAAAACTGTTTTTT. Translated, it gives CASSQTETTNEKLFF.

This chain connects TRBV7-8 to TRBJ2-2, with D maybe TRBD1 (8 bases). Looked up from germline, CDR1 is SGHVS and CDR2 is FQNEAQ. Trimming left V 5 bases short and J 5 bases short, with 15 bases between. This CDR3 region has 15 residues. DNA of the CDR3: TGTGCCAGCAGCCTTGGACAGGGAGGGACCGGGGAGCTGTTTTTT. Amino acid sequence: CASSLGQGGTGELFF.

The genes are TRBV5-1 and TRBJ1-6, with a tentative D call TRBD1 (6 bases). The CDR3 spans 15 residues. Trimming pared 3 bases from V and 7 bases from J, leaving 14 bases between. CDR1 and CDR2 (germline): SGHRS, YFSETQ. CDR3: CASSSGEIGNSPLHF. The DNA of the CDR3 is TGCGCCAGCAGCTCAGGGGAGATTGGGAATTCACCCCTCCACTTT.

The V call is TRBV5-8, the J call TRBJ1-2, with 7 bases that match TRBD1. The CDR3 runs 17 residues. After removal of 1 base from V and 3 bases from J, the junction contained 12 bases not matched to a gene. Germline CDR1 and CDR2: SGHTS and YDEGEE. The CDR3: CASSLLVFRQGDYGYTF. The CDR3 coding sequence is TGTGCCAGCAGCTTGTTGGTTTTCCGGCAGGGGGACTATGGCTACACCTTC. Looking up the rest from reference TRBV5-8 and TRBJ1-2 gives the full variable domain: EAGVTQSPTHLIKTRGQQATLRCSPISGHTSVYWYQQALGLGLQFLLWYDEGEERNRGNFPPRFSGRQFPNYSSELNVNALELEDSALYLCASSLLVFRQGDYGYTFGSGTRLTVV.